The present T cell receptor (beta chain) was sequenced within a study of graft-versus-host responses after intestinal transplantation. Whole-study context: Multivisceral, liver-intestinal, or isolated intestinal grafts were transplanted into recipients. Induction using anti-thymocyte globulin, followed by tacrolimus and steroids for roughly 3 years, was given to all recipients.

For this clone: As yet, its antigen is unknown.

Using immunoSEQ multiplex PCR, the repertoire was profiled, and TCRdb retains in-frame clones only, with some absent. The data contain 89,000 or so clones, roughly 80% of them singletons. V trimming: 0 bases; J trimming: 1 base; junction bases outside the gene matches: 4. This CDR3 is built from 16 residues. The germline V gene encodes CDR1 SGHRS and CDR2 YFSETQ. The chain combines TRBV5-1 with TRBJ2-5; 9 nucleotides agree with TRBD2. The source of this sequence is a human donor who received an intestinal transplant. The source was unstimulated CD4+ T cells sorted from spleen or lymph node cells, collected before intestinal transplant. As DNA, the CDR3 is TGCGCCAGCAGCTTGGGAGCGGGGGGACCCCAAGAGACCCAGTACTTC. Encoded protein: CASSLGAGGPQETQYF.